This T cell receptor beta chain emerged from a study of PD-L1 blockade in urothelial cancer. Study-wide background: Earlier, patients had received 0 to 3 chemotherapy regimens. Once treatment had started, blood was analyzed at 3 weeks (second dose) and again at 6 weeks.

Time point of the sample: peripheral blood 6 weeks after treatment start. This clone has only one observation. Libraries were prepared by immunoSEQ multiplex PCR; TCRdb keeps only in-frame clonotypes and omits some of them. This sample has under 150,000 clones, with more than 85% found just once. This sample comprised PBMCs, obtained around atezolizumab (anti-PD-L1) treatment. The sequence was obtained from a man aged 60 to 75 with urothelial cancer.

The CDR3 bases are TGTGCCAGCAGTGACTCCAGGGTTAGCAATCAGCCCCAGCATTTT. Translating gives CASSDSRVSNQPQHF. The chain has TRBV6-1 and TRBJ1-5; possible D gene TRBD1, 5 bases. From germline, CDR1 is MNHNS and CDR2 SASEGT. V shed 3 bases and J shed 0 bases, with 9 bases lying between them. This CDR3 contains 15 residues.